This TCR beta chain derives from a study of beta chain features in type 1 diabetes. Study-wide points: Any role of HLA type in TCRB rearrangement remained unresolved here.

Notes on this clone: Its antigen is unknown.

Expressed TCRB transcripts were sequenced after all isolated RNA was converted to cDNA. Sequenced by immunoSEQ multiplex PCR; TCRdb stores in-frame clones only, minus some. The repertoire has about 9,400 clones, approximately 80% of them found once; the top ten carry roughly 1.5%. V was shortened by 2 bases and J by 0 bases, with 7 bases between the two germline ends. The CDR3 sequence is 15 residues long. Germline V gives CDR1 MNHEY, CDR2 SVGAGI. Sequenced sample: Tregs from blood. The TCR sequence derives from a young woman in good health. The chain is built from TRBV6-5 and TRBJ1-4; D is unresolved. CDR3 region: CASSYRLATNEKLFF. CDR3 nucleotide sequence: TGTGCCAGCAGTTACAGACTGGCAACTAATGAAAAACTGTTTTTT.